Listed below are T cell receptor beta chains from one sample, sequenced in a study of T cells in Graves' hyperthyroidism and ophthalmopathy. MiXCR, run by TCRdb on the multiplex PCR reads, gives a single entry per CDR3 protein. The sample records 340,000 or so distinct CDR3 sequences, 20% to 25% being singletons. Sequences were obtained from blood. Receptors originate from a woman in her forties or fifties with Graves' hyperthyroidism. Each CDR3 is given with its conserved first and last residue. The D gene is left open where the match is weak. Clone size is given for some rows only: seen once, a few or many times, or a class if the clone is expanded.

TGTGCCAGCAGCCCGGACAGAGAGCAGTTCTTC	CASSPDREQFF	TRBV12-3/TRBV12-4	-	TRBJ2-1	many
TGTGCCAGCAGTTTAATGACCGCTACTTTTAACTATGGCTACACCTTC	CASSLMTATFNYGYTF	TRBV5-5	-	TRBJ1-2	few
TGTGCCAGCAGCGAGGGTAGCGGGGGGGGGTACCAAGAGACCCAGTACTTC	CASSEGSGGGYQETQYF	TRBV9	TRBD2	TRBJ2-5	many
TGTGCCAGCTCACGTCAGGAAAATCAGCCCCAGCATTTT	CASSRQENQPQHF	TRBV18	-	TRBJ1-5	many
TGCAGCGGTGACCGGGACATCCCTGGTGAAGCTTTCTTT	CSGDRDIPGEAFF	TRBV29-1	-	TRBJ1-1	-
TGTGCCAGCAGTAACCGACAGGGGTTAGGATATGGCTACACCTTC	CASSNRQGLGYGYTF	TRBV6-5	TRBD1	TRBJ1-2	-
TGCAGTGCTAGAGATCGAGCTCGGCTGAACACTGAAGCTTTCTTT	CSARDRARLNTEAFF	TRBV20-1	-	TRBJ1-1	-
TGTGCCACCAGCGCTGGGACAGAGCTACAAGAGACCCAGTACTTC	CATSAGTELQETQYF	TRBV15	TRBD1	TRBJ2-5	many
TGTGCCAGCAGCGTAGCGCGGGGGCCGCGGAACTATGGCTACACCTTC	CASSVARGPRNYGYTF	TRBV9	-	TRBJ1-2	many
TGTGCCAGCAGCAGAAGACTAGCGGGAGGTATGTACAATGAGCAGTTCTTC	CASSRRLAGGMYNEQFF	TRBV3-1	TRBD2	TRBJ2-1	many
TGTGCCAGCAGAGGGACTAGCGGGAGTACGCAGTTCTTC	CASRGTSGSTQFF	TRBV12-3/TRBV12-4	TRBD2	TRBJ2-1	-
TGCAGTGCTCGGCAGGGGGGAGTCTATGGCTACACCTTC	CSARQGGVYGYTF	TRBV20-1	TRBD1	TRBJ1-2	-
TGTGCCAGCAGGAGGGAGCGGGAGGGCCGAACAGATACGCAGTATTTT	CASRREREGRTDTQYF	TRBV2	TRBD2	TRBJ2-3	many
TGTGCCAGCAGTTTGGGACTACCTGAGCAGTTCTTC	CASSLGLPEQFF	TRBV12-3/TRBV12-4	TRBD2	TRBJ2-1	many
TGTGCCAGCAGCCCCCTTGCGGGGAACCCCTACGAGCAGTACTTC	CASSPLAGNPYEQYF	TRBV7-8	-	TRBJ2-7	many
TGTGCCAGTAGTATAGGAAGCGGGAATGAGCAGTTCTTC	CASSIGSGNEQFF	TRBV19	-	TRBJ2-1	-
TGTGCCAGCAGCTTAAACAGAAGGACGCCCTCCGGGGAGACCCAGTACTTC	CASSLNRRTPSGETQYF	TRBV7-9	-	TRBJ2-5	few
TGTGCCAGCAGTTTCGGGGGGGCGGGAGGCACTGAAGCTTTCTTT	CASSFGGAGGTEAFF	TRBV27	-	TRBJ1-1	few
TGTGCCAGCAGTCACCCAAGCGGGAGGTCTGAGCAGTTCTTC	CASSHPSGRSEQFF	TRBV6-1	TRBD2	TRBJ2-1	many
TGTGCCAGCAGTTACGGAGCGGGGGCTGGGACCGGGGAGCTGTTTTTT	CASSYGAGAGTGELFF	TRBV6-6	TRBD2	TRBJ2-2	-
TGCAGTGCCCCCCACGGACTAGCGGGAGCCCACGAGCAGTACTTC	CSAPHGLAGAHEQYF	TRBV20-1	TRBD2	TRBJ2-7	many
TGTGCCAGCAGCCCGCGGACTAGCGGGGCCGACAATGAGCAGTTCTTC	CASSPRTSGADNEQFF	TRBV11-3	TRBD2	TRBJ2-1	many
TGTGCCAGCAGCTTCCTTAGCACGGGGGGGCCGGATACGCAGTATTTT	CASSFLSTGGPDTQYF	TRBV7-9	TRBD2	TRBJ2-3	-
TGCAGAGCCTTGGCTCCGGGAGGGAACTCCTACAATGAGCAGTTCTTC	CRALAPGGNSYNEQFF	TRBV20-1	TRBD2	TRBJ2-1	many
TGTGCCAGCTCAGGCACACCCCAACAGGGGGGGAATCAGCCCCAGCATTTT	CASSGTPQQGGNQPQHF	TRBV18	TRBD1	TRBJ1-5	few
TGCGCCAGCAGCTTCGACAGGGGGAGGTTTGTTAATGAGCAGTTCTTC	CASSFDRGRFVNEQFF	TRBV5-1	TRBD1	TRBJ2-1	many
TGTGCCAGCAGCCATCCGGACAGGTACACTGAAGCTTTCTTT	CASSHPDRYTEAFF	TRBV3-1	TRBD1	TRBJ1-1	-